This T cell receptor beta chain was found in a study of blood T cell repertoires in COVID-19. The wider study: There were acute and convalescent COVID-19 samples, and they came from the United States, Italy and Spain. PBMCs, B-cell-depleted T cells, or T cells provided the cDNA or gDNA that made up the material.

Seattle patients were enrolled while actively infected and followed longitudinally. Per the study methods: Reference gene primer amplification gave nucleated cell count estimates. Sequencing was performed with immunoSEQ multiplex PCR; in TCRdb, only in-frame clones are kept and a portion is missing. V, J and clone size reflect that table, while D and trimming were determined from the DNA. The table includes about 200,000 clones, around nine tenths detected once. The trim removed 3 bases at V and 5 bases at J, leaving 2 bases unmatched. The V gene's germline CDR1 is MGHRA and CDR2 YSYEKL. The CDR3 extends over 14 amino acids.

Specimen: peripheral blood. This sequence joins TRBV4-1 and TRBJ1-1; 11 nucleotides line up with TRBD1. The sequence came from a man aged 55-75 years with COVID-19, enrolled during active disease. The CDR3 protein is CASSQRDRGTEAFF. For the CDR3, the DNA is TGCGCCAGCAGCCAGCGGGACAGGGGGACTGAAGCTTTCTTT.